These T cell receptor beta chains were read from a single sample in a study of T-cell reconstitution after alpha-beta-depleted transplantation in children. TCRdb redid the calling of the PCR reads with MiXCR, one entry per CDR3 protein. The sample comprises fewer than 550,000 distinct CDR3 sequences, about 10% of which are singletons, and 14% rests with the top ten. The specimen comprised PBMCs, mostly from graft donor cells, sampled 180 days after TCRalphabeta/CD19-depleted stem cell transplant. These receptors originate from a female patient aged 2-9 years who had a stem cell transplant for aplastic anemia, so the T cells may come from the graft donor. Each CDR3 is given with its conserved first and last residue. D genes are given only for firm matches. Some rows have no size entry. The others give once, few or many, or a class for an expanded clone.

v_gene	j_gene	d_gene	abundance	CDR3nt	CDR3aa
TRBV20-1	TRBJ1-2	.	.	TGCAGTGCCCCCTTTAGGGGAAAGGGCTATGGCTACACCTTC	CSAPFRGKGYGYTF
TRBV9	TRBJ1-1	.	few	TGTGCCAGCAGCGTAGGGAGGGTGAACACTGAAGCTTTCTTT	CASSVGRVNTEAFF
TRBV2	TRBJ2-3	TRBD2	few	TGTGCCAGTGAGAATCCTCTATTAGGGCCCGGGAGGCGGAGCACAGATACGCAGTATTTT	CASENPLLGPGRRSTDTQYF
TRBV6-5	TRBJ1-4	.	few	TGTGCCAGCAGTTGGCCCTTGACAGCACCTAATGAAAAACTGTTTTTT	CASSWPLTAPNEKLFF
TRBV18	TRBJ2-5	.	.	TGTGCCAGCTCACCAGTCTACAGACAGTACCAAGAGACCCAGTACTTC	CASSPVYRQYQETQYF
TRBV7-9	TRBJ2-1	.	.	TGTGCCAGCAGCTTCTCGGGACCCAATGAGCAGTTCTTC	CASSFSGPNEQFF
TRBV6-1	TRBJ1-1	.	few	TGTGCCAGCAGTAGAAGGACGGGACCCGCTTTCTTT	CASSRRTGPAFF
TRBV14	TRBJ2-7	TRBD2	.	TGTGCCAGCAGCCTTAGGGCTCCCGGGACTAGCGGAACAAACTACGAGCAGTACTTC	CASSLRAPGTSGTNYEQYF
TRBV20-1	TRBJ2-2	TRBD2	few	TGCAGTGGATATGGCGGGAGCACCGGGGAGCTGTTTTTT	CSGYGGSTGELFF
TRBV5-5	TRBJ2-7	TRBD2	few	TGTGCCAGCAGCTTGCTAGCGGGAGACAGTGATTACGAGCAGTACTTC	CASSLLAGDSDYEQYF
TRBV6-1	TRBJ2-5	.	.	TGTGCCAGCAGTGGGCCCTGGACGGCTTACCAAGAGACCCAGTACTTC	CASSGPWTAYQETQYF
TRBV28	TRBJ1-5	TRBD1	.	TGTGCCAGCAGTTACCGGGACAGGGTTACGAAAAGCAATCAGCCCCAGCATTTT	CASSYRDRVTKSNQPQHF
TRBV11-2	TRBJ1-5	.	few	TGTGCCAGCAGCTTATTGGGGGTGGGGGGCAAGAGCAATCAGCCCCAGCATTTT	CASSLLGVGGKSNQPQHF
TRBV7-9	TRBJ1-2	TRBD1	many	TGTGCCAGCAGCCCGGGACAGGGAGCCTATGGCTACACCTTC	CASSPGQGAYGYTF
TRBV5-5	TRBJ2-2	.	.	TGTGCCAGCAGCAGGGAACCAGAGTCCGGGGAGCTGTTTTTT	CASSREPESGELFF
TRBV20-1	TRBJ2-7	.	.	TGCAGTGCCGCACAGGGTAACGAGCAGTACTTC	CSAAQGNEQYF
TRBV20-1	TRBJ2-5	TRBD1	few	TGCAGTGCTGAAAGGGGGCTTGACCAAGAGACCCAGTACTTC	CSAERGLDQETQYF
TRBV12-3/TRBV12-4	TRBJ1-2	.	few	TGTGCCAGCAGACCTCCTAGGACGGGTCCTATGGACTACACCTTC	CASRPPRTGPMDYTF
TRBV28	TRBJ1-2	.	.	TGTGCCAGCAGCCCCCAAGGGGGAGGCTACACCTTC	CASSPQGGGYTF
TRBV4-2	TRBJ2-1	.	.	TGTGCCAGCAGCCCTAGAAGGGGGAGGGATTTCCTCAATGAGCAGTTCTTC	CASSPRRGRDFLNEQFF
TRBV7-2	TRBJ2-1	TRBD2	many	TGTGCCAGCAGCCCCAGATTGACTAGCGGGTTTTTCTCCTACAATGAGCAGTTCTTC	CASSPRLTSGFFSYNEQFF
TRBV5-1	TRBJ1-5	.	many	TGCGCCAGCAGCCCAGACGACGGATATCAGCCCCAGCATTTT	CASSPDDGYQPQHF
TRBV12-5	TRBJ2-2	.	few	TGTGCTAGTGGTTTGGAGAAGACAGGTTCGAACACCGGGGAGCTGTTTTTT	CASGLEKTGSNTGELFF
TRBV4-3	TRBJ1-1	TRBD1	once	TGCGCCAGCAGCCCAAGGCCGGGACAGGGGGCTGTCACTGAAGCTTTCTTT	CASSPRPGQGAVTEAFF
TRBV5-1	TRBJ1-2	TRBD1	.	TGCGCCAGCACTCACCGGGACAGGCCTTCATTGGATGGCTACACCTTC	CASTHRDRPSLDGYTF
TRBV28	TRBJ1-2	.	.	TGTGCCAGCACACCCAGGGATGTGCACGGCTACACCTTC	CASTPRDVHGYTF
TRBV9	TRBJ1-2	TRBD1	many	TGTGCCAGCAGCGTTTTCGGACAGGGTTGGGGCTACACCTTC	CASSVFGQGWGYTF
TRBV18	TRBJ2-4	.	.	TGTGCCAGCTCACCATTCGGCGCCAAAAACATTCAGTACTTC	CASSPFGAKNIQYF
TRBV13	TRBJ2-7	TRBD2	.	TGTGCCAGCAGCTATCGGACTAGCGGGAACTACGAGCAGTACTTC	CASSYRTSGNYEQYF
TRBV20-1	TRBJ2-2	TRBD1	.	TGCAGTGCTAGAGATTGGGGGACAGGGTTCCGGGCCGGGGAGCTGTTTTTT	CSARDWGTGFRAGELFF
TRBV12-3/TRBV12-4	TRBJ1-2	TRBD1	few	TGTGCCAGCAGGCCGCACAGGGGAGTGAACTATGGCTACACCTTC	CASRPHRGVNYGYTF
TRBV28	TRBJ1-6	.	few	TGTGCCAGCAGTTTGCCCTCAAACTATAATTCACCCCTCCACTTT	CASSLPSNYNSPLHF
TRBV7-9	TRBJ2-1	TRBD2	.	TGTGCCAGCAGCTTTCTTACGCGGGAGGGCTATGAGCAGTTCTTC	CASSFLTREGYEQFF
TRBV28	TRBJ1-2	.	few	TGTGCCAGCAGTTCCCCGGGGGGGAACTATGGCTACACCTTC	CASSSPGGNYGYTF
TRBV27	TRBJ2-3	TRBD1	.	TGTGCCAGCACCTCCGGACAGGGGCCAGATACGCAGTATTTT	CASTSGQGPDTQYF
TRBV28	TRBJ1-3	.	many	TGTGCCAGCAGTCGGGGGACGGGTGGAAACACCATATATTTT	CASSRGTGGNTIYF
TRBV25-1	TRBJ1-5	.	few	TGTGCCAGCAGTGATGCTAGGGAAAGCAATCAGCCCCAGCATTTT	CASSDARESNQPQHF
TRBV7-2	TRBJ2-7	.	.	TGTGCCAGCAGCTTAGGCCAGGGCCCCTCCTACGAGCAGTACTTC	CASSLGQGPSYEQYF
TRBV15	TRBJ2-3	TRBD2	few	TGTGCCACCAGCAAAAGCGGGAGGGCGTCCCCAGATACGCAGTATTTT	CATSKSGRASPDTQYF
TRBV29-1	TRBJ1-2	.	few	TGCAGCGTTGTAAGGGGTTACTATGGCTACACCTTC	CSVVRGYYGYTF
TRBV9	TRBJ2-2	TRBD2	few	TGTGCCAGCAGCGCACCGGGACTAGGACTCACCGGGGAGCTGTTTTTT	CASSAPGLGLTGELFF